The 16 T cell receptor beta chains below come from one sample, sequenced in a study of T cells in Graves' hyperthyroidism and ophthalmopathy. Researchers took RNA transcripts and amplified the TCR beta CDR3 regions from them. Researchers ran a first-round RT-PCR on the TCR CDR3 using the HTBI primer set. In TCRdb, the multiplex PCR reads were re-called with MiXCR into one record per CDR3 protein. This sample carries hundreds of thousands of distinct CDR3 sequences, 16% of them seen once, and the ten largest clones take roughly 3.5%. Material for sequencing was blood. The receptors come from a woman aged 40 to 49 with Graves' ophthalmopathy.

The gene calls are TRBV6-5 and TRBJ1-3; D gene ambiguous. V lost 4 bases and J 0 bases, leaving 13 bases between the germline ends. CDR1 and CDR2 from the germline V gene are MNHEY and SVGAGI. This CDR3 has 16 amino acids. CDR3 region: CASSSSDFLSGNTIYF. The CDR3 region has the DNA TGTGCCAGCAGTTCCTCGGACTTCCTCTCTGGAAACACCATATATTTT.

For the CDR3, the DNA is TGTGCCACCAGCAGCCCAATCCCTCAGGGGGGCGCGTTTCGGCCAGATACGCAGTATTTT. Residues: CATSSPIPQGGAFRPDTQYF. The chain couples TRBV15 to TRBJ2-3; D possibly corresponds to TRBD1 (7 bases). CDR1 is LNHNV, CDR2 YYDKDF, per germline (reference sequence). V was shortened by 3 bases and J by 4 bases, with 29 bases between the two germline ends. This CDR3 has 20 residues.

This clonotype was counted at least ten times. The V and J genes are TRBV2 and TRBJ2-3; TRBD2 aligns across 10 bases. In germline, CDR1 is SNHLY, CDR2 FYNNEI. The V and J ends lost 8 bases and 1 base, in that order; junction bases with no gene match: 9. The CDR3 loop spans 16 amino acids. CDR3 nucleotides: TGTGCCAGCCTCTCCCTAGCGGGGGTTCGCACAGATACGCAGTATTTT. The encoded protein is CASLSLAGVRTDTQYF. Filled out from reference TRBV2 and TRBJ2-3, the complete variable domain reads EPEVTQTPSHQVTQMGQEVILRCVPISNHLYFYWYRQILGQKVEFLVSFYNNEISEKSEIFDDQFSVERPDGSNFTLKIRSTKLEDSAMYFCASLSLAGVRTDTQYFGPGTRLTVL.

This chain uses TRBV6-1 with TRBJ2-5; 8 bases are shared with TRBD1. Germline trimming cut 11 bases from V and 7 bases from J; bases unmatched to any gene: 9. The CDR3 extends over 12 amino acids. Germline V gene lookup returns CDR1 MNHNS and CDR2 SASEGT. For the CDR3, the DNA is TGTGCCGGACAGGACAGGGCGGGGACCCAGTACTTC. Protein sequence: CAGQDRAGTQYF.

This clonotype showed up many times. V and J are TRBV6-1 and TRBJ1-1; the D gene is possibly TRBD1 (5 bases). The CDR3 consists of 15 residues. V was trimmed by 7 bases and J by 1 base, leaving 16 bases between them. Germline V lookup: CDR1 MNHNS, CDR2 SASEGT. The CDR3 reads CASTLPLRGNTEAFF. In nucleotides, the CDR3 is TGTGCCAGCACACTCCCCCTTAGGGGGAACACTGAAGCTTTCTTT.

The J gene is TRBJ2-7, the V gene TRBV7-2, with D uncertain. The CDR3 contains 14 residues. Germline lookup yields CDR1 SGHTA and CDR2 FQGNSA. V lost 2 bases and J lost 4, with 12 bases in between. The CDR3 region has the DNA TGTGCCAGCAGCTTATCCAGAGTCGGGTACGAGCAGTACTTC. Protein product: CASSLSRVGYEQYF.

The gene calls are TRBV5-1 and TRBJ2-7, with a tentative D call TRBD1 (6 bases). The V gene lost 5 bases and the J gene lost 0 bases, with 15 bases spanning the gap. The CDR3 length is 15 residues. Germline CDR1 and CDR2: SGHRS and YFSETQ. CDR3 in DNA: TGCGCCAGCAGTTTTGGCCGGGACACCTCCTACGAGCAGTACTTC. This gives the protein CASSFGRDTSYEQYF.

The CDR3 coding sequence is TGTGCCAGCAGTGATATAGAGACCCAGTACTTC. It specifies CASSDIETQYF. J is TRBJ2-5 and V is TRBV25-1, with D unclear. This CDR3 spans 11 amino acids. Germline CDR1 reads MGHDK; CDR2 reads SYGVNS. V gave up 3 bases and J gave up 4 bases, with 3 bases separating them.

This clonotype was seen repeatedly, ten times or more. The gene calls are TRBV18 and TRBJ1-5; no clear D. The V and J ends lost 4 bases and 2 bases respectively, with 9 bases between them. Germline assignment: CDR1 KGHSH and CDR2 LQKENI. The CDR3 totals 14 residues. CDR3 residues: CASSRLEGNQPQHF. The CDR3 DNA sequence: TGTGCCAGCTCACGGTTAGAGGGCAATCAGCCCCAGCATTTT. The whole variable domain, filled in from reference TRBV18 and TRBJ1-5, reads NAGVMQNPRHLVRRRGQEARLRCSPMKGHSHVYWYRQLPEEGLKFMVYLQKENIIDESGMPKERFSAEFPKEGPSILRIQQVVRGDSAAYFCASSRLEGNQPQHFGDGTRLSIL.

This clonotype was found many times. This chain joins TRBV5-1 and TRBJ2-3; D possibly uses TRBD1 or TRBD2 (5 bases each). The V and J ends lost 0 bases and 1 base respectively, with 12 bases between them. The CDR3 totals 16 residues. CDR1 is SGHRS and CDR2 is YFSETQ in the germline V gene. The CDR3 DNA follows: TGCGCCAGCAGCTTGGACGGAGTGGGGGGCACAGATACGCAGTATTTT. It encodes CASSLDGVGGTDTQYF.

CDR3 sequence: CASSYDKRHYSNTGELFF. CDR3 sequence (DNA): TGTGCCAGCAGTTACGACAAGCGCCATTACTCGAACACCGGGGAGCTGTTTTTT. This chain connects TRBV6-5 to TRBJ2-2; D gene ambiguous. The V gene's germline CDR1 is MNHEY and CDR2 SVGAGI. Trimming took off 2 bases at V and 0 bases at J, with 16 bases between the two ends. The CDR3 extends over 18 amino acids.

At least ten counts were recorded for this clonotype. The CDR3 loop reads CASSLGRTAVSAFF. The CDR3 DNA is TGTGCCAGCAGCTTAGGAAGGACTGCCGTGAGTGCTTTCTTT. This sequence joins TRBV13 and TRBJ1-1; no definite D call. Germline V gives CDR1 PRHDT, CDR2 FYEKMQ (reference sequence). This CDR3 region has 14 residues. V dropped 0 bases and J dropped 11 bases, with 16 bases sitting between them.

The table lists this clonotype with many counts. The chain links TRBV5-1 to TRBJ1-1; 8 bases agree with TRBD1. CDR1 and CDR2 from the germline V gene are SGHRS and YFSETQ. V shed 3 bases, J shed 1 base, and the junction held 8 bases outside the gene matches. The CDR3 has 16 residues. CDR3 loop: CASSYPGTGANTEAFF. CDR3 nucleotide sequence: TGCGCCAGCAGCTACCCCGGGACAGGAGCGAACACTGAAGCTTTCTTT.

CDR3 coding DNA: TGTGCCAGCAGGGGGCGGAGGGGGCGATCCTACGAGCAGTACTTC. It codes for CASRGRRGRSYEQYF. The V gene is TRBV28, the J gene TRBJ2-7, with D perhaps matching TRBD1 (7 bases). The CDR3 loop spans 15 amino acids. The germline V gene has CDR1 MDHEN and CDR2 SYDVKM. Trimming took 6 bases from V and 1 from J, leaving 16 bases between them.

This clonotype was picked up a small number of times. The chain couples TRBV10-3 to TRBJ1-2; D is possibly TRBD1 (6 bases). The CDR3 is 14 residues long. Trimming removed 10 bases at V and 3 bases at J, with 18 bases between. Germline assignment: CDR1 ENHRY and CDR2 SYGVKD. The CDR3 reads CASRLTKGDYGYTF. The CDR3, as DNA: TGTGCCAGCAGGCTTACCAAGGGGGACTATGGCTACACCTTC.

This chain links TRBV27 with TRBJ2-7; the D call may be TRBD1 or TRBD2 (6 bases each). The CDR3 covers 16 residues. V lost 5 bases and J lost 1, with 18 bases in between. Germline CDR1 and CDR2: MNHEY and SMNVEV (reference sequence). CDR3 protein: CASSETGTGASYEQYF. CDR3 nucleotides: TGTGCCAGCAGTGAAACCGGGACGGGGGCTTCCTACGAGCAGTACTTC.